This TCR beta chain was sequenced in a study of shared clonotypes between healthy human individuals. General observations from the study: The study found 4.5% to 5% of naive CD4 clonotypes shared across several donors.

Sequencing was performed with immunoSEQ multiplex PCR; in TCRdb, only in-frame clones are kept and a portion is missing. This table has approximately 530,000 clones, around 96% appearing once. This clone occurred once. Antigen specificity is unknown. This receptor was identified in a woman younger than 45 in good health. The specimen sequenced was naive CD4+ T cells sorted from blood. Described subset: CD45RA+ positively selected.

CDR3 DNA sequence: TGTGCCAGCAGTTTCACGACCGGTACTAACTATGGCTACACCTTC. It codes for CASSFTTGTNYGYTF. The chain employs TRBV27 and TRBJ1-2, with D uncertain. The V end was cut by 3 bases, the J end by 0 bases, with 11 bases between. Germline V lookup: CDR1 MNHEY, CDR2 SMNVEV (reference sequence). The CDR3 runs to 15 residues.